This T cell receptor beta chain stems from a study of shared clonotypes between healthy human individuals. Looking at the study overall: The donors, a couple of women and a few men, were aged 18 to 49. The plates for each donor numbered three CD4 naive, three CD4 memory, two CD8 naive and one CD8 memory.

Looked up from germline, CDR1 is SNHLY and CDR2 is FYNNEI. Deletions cut 5 bases from V and 3 bases from J, with 17 bases between. CDR3 size: 16 residues. General observations from the study: Represented genetic and exposure-history diversity was restricted by having few donors.

A word on this clone: Its specificity is not known.

The data were produced by immunoSEQ multiplex PCR, yet TCRdb's version contains in-frame clones alone and is incomplete. The table includes 600,000 to 800,000 clones, approximately 77% detected once. What was sequenced was memory CD4+ T cells sorted from blood. The subset: CD45RA-negative fraction. The receptor was isolated from a woman aged 30 to 39 in good health. The gene calls are TRBV2 and TRBJ1-5; a possible D gene is TRBD1 (5 bases). The CDR3 bases are TGTGCCAGCAGTTCCTCGGGACGGGGGGTCAATCAGCCCCAGCATTTT. This translates into CASSSSGRGVNQPQHF.